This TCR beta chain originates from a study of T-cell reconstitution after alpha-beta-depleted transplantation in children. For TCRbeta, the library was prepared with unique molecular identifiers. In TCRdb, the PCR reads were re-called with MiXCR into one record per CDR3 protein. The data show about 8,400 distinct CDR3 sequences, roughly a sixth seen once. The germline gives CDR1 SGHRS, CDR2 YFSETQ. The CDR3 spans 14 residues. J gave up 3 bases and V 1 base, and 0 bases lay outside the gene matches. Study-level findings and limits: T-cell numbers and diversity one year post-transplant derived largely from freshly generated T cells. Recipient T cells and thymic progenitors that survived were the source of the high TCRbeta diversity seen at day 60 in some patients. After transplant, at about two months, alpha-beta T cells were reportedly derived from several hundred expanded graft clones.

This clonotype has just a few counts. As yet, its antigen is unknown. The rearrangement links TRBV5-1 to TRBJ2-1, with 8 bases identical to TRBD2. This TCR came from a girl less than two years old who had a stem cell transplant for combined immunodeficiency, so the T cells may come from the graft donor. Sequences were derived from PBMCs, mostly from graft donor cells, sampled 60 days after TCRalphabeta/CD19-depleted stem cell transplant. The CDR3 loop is CASSLTSGYNEQFF. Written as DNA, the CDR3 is TGCGCCAGCAGCTTGACTAGCGGCTACAATGAGCAGTTCTTC.